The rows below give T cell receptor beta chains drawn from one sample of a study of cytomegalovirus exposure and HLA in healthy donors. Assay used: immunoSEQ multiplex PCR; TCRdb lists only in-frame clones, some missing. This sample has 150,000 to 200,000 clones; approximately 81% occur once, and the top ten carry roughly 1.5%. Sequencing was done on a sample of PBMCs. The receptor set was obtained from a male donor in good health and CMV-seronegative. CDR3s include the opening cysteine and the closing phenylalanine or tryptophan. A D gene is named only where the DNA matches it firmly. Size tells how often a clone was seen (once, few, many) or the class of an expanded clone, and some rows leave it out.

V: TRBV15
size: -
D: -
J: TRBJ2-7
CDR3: CATSRDPTTYEQYF
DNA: TGTGCCACCAGCAGAGATCCGACAACCTACGAGCAGTACTTC

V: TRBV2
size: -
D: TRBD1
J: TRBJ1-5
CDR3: CASSEVGDRQYSNQPQHF
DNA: TGTGCCAGCAGTGAAGTTGGGGACAGGCAATATAGCAATCAGCCCCAGCATTTT

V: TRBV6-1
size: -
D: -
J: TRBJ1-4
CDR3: CASSEYLGRLTQGEKLFF
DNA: TGTGCCAGCAGTGAATACCTCGGACGGCTAACTCAGGGGGAAAAACTGTTTTTT

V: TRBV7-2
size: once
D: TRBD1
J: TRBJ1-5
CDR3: CASSRRPGTDKKDNQPQHF
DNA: TGTGCCAGCAGCCGACGACCTGGGACAGACAAAAAAGACAATCAGCCCCAGCATTTT

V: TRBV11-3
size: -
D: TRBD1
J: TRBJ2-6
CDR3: CASSLGQGAPGANVLTF
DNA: TGTGCCAGCAGCTTAGGGCAGGGGGCGCCTGGGGCCAACGTCCTGACTTTC

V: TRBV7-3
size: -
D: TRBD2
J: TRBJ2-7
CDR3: CASSLGTSGNDEQYF
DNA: TGTGCCAGCAGCTTGGGGACTAGCGGGAACGACGAGCAGTACTTC

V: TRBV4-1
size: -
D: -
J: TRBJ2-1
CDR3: CASSPLADYNEQFF
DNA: TGCGCCAGCAGCCCATTAGCGGACTACAATGAGCAGTTCTTC

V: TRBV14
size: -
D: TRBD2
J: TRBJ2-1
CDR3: CASSLVASGVYNEQFF
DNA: TGTGCCAGCAGCCTTGTGGCTAGCGGAGTCTACAATGAGCAGTTCTTC

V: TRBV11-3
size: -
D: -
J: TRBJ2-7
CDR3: CASSPTWGGTYEQYF
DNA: TGTGCCAGCAGCCCTACTTGGGGAGGAACCTACGAGCAGTACTTC

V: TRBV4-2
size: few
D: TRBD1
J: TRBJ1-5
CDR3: CASSRQGDNQPQHF
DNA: TGTGCCAGCAGTCGCCAGGGGGACAATCAGCCCCAGCATTTT

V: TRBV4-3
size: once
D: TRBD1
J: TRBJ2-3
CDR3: CASGQADTQYF
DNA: TGCGCCAGCGGACAGGCAGATACGCAGTATTTT

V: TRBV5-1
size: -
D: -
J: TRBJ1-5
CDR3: CASSLAGTGNQPQHF
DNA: TGCGCCAGCAGCTTGGCCGGGACTGGCAATCAGCCCCAGCATTTT

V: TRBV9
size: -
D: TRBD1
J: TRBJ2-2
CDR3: CASSTWDSQNTGELFF
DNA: TGTGCCAGCAGCACGTGGGACAGTCAGAACACCGGGGAGCTGTTTTTT

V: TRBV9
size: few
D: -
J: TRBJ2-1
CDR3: CASSVGQNNEQFF
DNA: TGTGCCAGCAGCGTAGGGCAAAACAATGAGCAGTTCTTC

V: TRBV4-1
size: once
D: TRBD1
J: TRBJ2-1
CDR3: CASSQEVGQGYNEQFF
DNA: TGCGCCAGCAGCCAAGAAGTAGGACAGGGGTACAATGAGCAGTTCTTC

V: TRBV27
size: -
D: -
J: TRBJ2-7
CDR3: CASSLKLYHYEQYF
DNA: TGTGCCAGCAGTTTAAAGCTCTACCACTACGAGCAGTACTTC

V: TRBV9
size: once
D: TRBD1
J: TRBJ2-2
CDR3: CASSGYRGNTGELFF
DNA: TGTGCCAGCAGCGGTTACAGGGGGAACACCGGGGAGCTGTTTTTT

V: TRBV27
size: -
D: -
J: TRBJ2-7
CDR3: CASSFLQAAEQYF
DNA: TGTGCCAGCAGTTTCTTACAGGCCGCCGAGCAGTACTTC

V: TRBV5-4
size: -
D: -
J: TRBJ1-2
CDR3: CASSFPEGELYGYTF
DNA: TGTGCCAGCAGCTTTCCCGAGGGGGAGCTCTATGGCTACACCTTC

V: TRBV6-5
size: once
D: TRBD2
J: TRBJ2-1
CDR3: CASSYLRGGSYNEQFF
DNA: TGTGCCAGCAGTTACTTGCGGGGGGGCTCCTACAATGAGCAGTTCTTC

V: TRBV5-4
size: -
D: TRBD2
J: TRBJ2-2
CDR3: CASTPSGNTGELFF
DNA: TGTGCCAGCACCCCTAGCGGCAACACCGGGGAGCTGTTTTTT

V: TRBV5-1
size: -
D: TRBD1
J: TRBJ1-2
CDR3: CASSLRQGAGGYTF
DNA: TGCGCCAGCAGCTTGCGACAGGGAGCGGGCGGCTACACCTTC

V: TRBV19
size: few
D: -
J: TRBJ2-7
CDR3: CASSIPTSYEQYF
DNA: TGTGCCAGTAGTATCCCGACATCCTACGAGCAGTACTTC

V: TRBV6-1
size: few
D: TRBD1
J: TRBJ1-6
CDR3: CASSETDRGNSPLHF
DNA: TGTGCCAGCAGTGAAACTGACAGGGGAAATTCACCCCTCCACTTT

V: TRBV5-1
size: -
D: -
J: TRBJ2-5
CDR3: CASGRTQETQYF
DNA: TGCGCCAGCGGGCGGACTCAAGAGACCCAGTACTTC

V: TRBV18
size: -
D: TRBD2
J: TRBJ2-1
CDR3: CASSPVLSGRVDEQFF
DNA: TGTGCCAGCTCACCTGTCCTTAGCGGGAGAGTGGATGAGCAGTTCTTC

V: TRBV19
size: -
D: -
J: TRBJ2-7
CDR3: CASSISGGSGEQYF
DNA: TGTGCCAGTAGTATATCGGGGGGCTCGGGCGAGCAGTACTTC

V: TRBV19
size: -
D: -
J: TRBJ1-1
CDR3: CASSMRGGDGEAFF
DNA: TGTGCCAGTAGTATGCGCGGGGGCGATGGTGAAGCTTTCTTT

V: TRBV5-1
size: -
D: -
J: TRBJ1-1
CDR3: CASSLGAGVNTEAFF
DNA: TGCGCCAGCAGCTTGGGGGCAGGGGTGAACACTGAAGCTTTCTTT

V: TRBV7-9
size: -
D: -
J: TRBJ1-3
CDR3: CASSLGSGAGNTIYF
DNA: TGTGCCAGCAGCTTAGGTTCTGGGGCGGGAAACACCATATATTTT

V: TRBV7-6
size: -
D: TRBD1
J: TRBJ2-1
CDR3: CASVPGTGKNEQFF
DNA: TGTGCCAGCGTCCCCGGGACAGGGAAGAATGAGCAGTTCTTC

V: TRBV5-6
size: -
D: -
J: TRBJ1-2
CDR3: CASSSKGSRTFGYTF
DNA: TGTGCCAGCAGCTCGAAGGGGTCCAGGACATTCGGCTACACCTTC